One and the same sample provided the 8 T cell receptor beta chains below, sequenced in a study of OX40 agonist ivuxolimab in advanced cancers. Measured with immunoSEQ multiplex PCR; TCRdb has only the in-frame clones, and not every one. The profile shows roughly 61,000 clones, around 92% of them singletons. The sample was CD4+ or CD8+ T cells sorted from blood, taken in a trial of the OX40 agonist ivuxolimab. The receptors come from an adult with an advanced solid tumor such as melanoma, head and neck, liver or kidney cancer.

V is TRBV4-1 and J is TRBJ1-2; 9 nucleotides align to TRBD1. Unmatched junction bases numbered 9, after V lost 0 bases and J lost 4 bases. Germline V gene data show CDR1 as MGHRA and CDR2 as YSYEKL. The CDR3 covers 17 residues. The DNA of the CDR3 is TGCGCCAGCAGCCAAGACGACGGGACAGGGTTTAGCTATGGCTACACCTTC. Translation: CASSQDDGTGFSYGYTF.

The chain combines TRBV6-5 with TRBJ2-6; D remains ambiguous. Germline assignment: CDR1 MNHEY and CDR2 SVGAGI. The CDR3 loop spans 15 amino acids. V lost 5 bases, J lost 0 bases, and 8 bases lay in between. The CDR3, as DNA: TGTGCCAGCAGTAAAGGGCTCTCTGGGGCCAACGTCCTGACTTTC. It translates to CASSKGLSGANVLTF.

This rearrangement joins TRBV27 to TRBJ2-1, with 9 positions matching TRBD2. The CDR3 has 12 amino acids. In germline, CDR1 is MNHEY, CDR2 SMNVEV (reference sequence). V lost 5 bases, J lost 9 bases, and 2 bases stayed unmatched. CDR3 coding DNA: TGTGCCAGCAGTGGGACTAGCAGTGAGCAGTTCTTC. Translated, it gives CASSGTSSEQFF.

V usage is TRBV6-1 and J usage is TRBJ2-3, with a possible D match to TRBD2 (6 bases). Trimming shortened V by 6 bases and J by 0 bases, and 13 bases separated the two germline ends. The CDR3 has 15 amino acids. Per germline, CDR1 MNHNS and CDR2 SASEGT. The CDR3 DNA follows: TGTGCCAGCAGCCTACTCCGGGAGAGCACAGATACGCAGTATTTT. Translating it yields CASSLLRESTDTQYF.

This chain uses TRBV5-6 with TRBJ2-1; the match to TRBD2 covers 7 bases. Germline V lookup: CDR1 SGHDT, CDR2 YYEEEE. J gave up 0 bases and V 2 bases, and 8 bases lay outside the gene matches. The CDR3 is made up of 17 amino acids. The CDR3 loop is CASSLEAGGGSYNEQFF. The CDR3 coding sequence is TGTGCCAGCAGCTTAGAGGCAGGCGGGGGCTCCTACAATGAGCAGTTCTTC.

This chain joins TRBV28 and TRBJ1-5; D is undetermined. Trimming cost V 11 bases and J 0 bases, with 14 bases left between them. The CDR3 extends over 14 amino acids. Germline V CDR1 and CDR2: MDHEN, SYDVKM. Here the CDR3 reads CAVQKVLSNQPQHF. CDR3 nucleotides: TGTGCCGTCCAAAAGGTACTTAGCAATCAGCCCCAGCATTTT.

This chain joins TRBV7-8 and TRBJ2-7; D call uncertain. The V gene's germline CDR1 is SGHVS and CDR2 FQNEAQ. This CDR3 region has 12 residues. Trimming removed 5 bases from V and 3 bases from J, with 8 bases in between. The CDR3 DNA sequence: TGTGCCAGCAGCCCGCTCTACTACGAGCAGTACGTC. Translated: CASSPLYYEQYV.

This clone came up a few times. The chain uses TRBV30 and TRBJ1-1; no reliable D call. Germline CDR1 GTSNPN, CDR2 SVGIG (reference sequence). Trimming took 4 bases from V and 3 from J, leaving 6 bases between them. The length of the CDR3 is 11 residues. The CDR3 DNA reads TGTGCCTGGAATCCCTACACTGAAGCTTTCTTT. Translating it yields CAWNPYTEAFF.